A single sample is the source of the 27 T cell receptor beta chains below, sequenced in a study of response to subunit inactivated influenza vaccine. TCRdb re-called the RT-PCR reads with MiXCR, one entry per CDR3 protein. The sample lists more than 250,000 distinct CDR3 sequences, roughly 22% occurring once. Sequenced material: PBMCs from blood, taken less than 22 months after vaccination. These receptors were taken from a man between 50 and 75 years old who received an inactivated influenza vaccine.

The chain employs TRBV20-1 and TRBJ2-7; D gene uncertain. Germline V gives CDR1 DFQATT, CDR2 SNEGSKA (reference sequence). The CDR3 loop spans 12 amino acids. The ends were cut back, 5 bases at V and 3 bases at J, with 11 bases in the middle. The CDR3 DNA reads TGCAGTGCTCGTACCGACCGCTACGAGCAGTACTTC. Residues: CSARTDRYEQYF.

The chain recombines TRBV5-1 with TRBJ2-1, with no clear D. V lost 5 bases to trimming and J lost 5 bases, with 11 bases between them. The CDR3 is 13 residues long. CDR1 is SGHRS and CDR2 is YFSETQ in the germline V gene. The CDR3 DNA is TGCGCCAGCAGTATCCCGACGGACAATGAGCAGTTCTTC. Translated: CASSIPTDNEQFF. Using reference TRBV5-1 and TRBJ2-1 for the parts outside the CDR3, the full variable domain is KAGVTQTPRYLIKTRGQQVTLSCSPISGHRSVSWYQQTPGQGLQFLFEYFSETQRNKGNFPGRFSGRQFSNSRSEMNVSTLELGDSALYLCASSIPTDNEQFFGPGTRLTVL.

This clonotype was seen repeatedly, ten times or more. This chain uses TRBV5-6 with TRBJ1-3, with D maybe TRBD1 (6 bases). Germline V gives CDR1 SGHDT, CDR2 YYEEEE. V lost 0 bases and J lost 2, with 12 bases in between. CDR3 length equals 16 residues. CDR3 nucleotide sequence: TGTGCCAGCAGCTTGGGGTTCGGGGGGCCTGGAAACACCATATATTTT. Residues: CASSLGFGGPGNTIYF.

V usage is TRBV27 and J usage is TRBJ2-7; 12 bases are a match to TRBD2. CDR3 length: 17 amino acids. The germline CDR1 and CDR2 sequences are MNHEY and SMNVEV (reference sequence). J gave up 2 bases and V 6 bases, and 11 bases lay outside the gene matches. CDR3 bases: TGTGCCAGCAGCTTACAGGGGTGGACTAGCGGGACCTACGAGCAGTACTTC. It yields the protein CASSLQGWTSGTYEQYF.

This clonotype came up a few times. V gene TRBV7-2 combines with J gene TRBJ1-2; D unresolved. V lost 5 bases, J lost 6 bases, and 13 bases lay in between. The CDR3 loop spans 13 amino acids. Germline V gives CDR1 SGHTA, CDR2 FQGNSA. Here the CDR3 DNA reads TGTGCCAGCAGCAGCCCAAACAGTGATGGCTACACCTTC. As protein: CASSSPNSDGYTF.

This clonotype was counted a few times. The CDR3, as DNA: TGTGCCAGCAGCGCGACAGGCTTCGGCTACACCTTC. The encoded protein is CASSATGFGYTF. This chain connects TRBV12-3 or TRBV12-4 to TRBJ1-2, with D tentatively TRBD1 (6 bases). CDR3 length: 12 amino acids. Trimming stripped 6 bases from V and 8 bases from J, with 13 bases between.

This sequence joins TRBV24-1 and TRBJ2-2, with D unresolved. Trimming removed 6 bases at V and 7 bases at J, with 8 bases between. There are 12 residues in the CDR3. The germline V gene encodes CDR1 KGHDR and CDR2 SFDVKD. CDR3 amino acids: CATSPYYGELFF. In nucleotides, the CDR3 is TGTGCCACCAGTCCCTATTACGGGGAGCTGTTTTTT.

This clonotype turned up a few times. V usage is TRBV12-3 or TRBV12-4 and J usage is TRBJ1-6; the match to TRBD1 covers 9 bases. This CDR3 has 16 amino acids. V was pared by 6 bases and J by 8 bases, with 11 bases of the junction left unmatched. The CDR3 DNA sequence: TGTGCCAGCAGGCTAACAGGGGGCGTCGCTCATTCACCCCTCCACTTT. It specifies CASRLTGGVAHSPLHF.

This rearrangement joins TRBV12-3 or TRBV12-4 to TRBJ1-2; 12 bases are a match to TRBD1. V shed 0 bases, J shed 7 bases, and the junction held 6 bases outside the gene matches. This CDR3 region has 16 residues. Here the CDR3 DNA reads TGTGCCAGCAGTTTAGCTGGGACAGGGGGCCTAGGTGGCTACACCTTC. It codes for CASSLAGTGGLGGYTF.

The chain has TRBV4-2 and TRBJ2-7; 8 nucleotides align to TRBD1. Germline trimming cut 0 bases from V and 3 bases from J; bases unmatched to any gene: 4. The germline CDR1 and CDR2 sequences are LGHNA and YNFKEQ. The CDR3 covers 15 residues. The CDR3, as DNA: TGTGCCAGCAGCCAAGAGGACAGGGTGGACTACGAGCAGTACTTC. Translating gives CASSQEDRVDYEQYF.

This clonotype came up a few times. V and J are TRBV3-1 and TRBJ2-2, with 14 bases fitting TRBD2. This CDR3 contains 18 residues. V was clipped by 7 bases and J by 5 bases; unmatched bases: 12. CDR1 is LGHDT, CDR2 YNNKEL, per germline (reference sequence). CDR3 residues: CASNRGGLAGEGTGELFF. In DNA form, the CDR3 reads TGTGCCAGCAACCGGGGGGGACTAGCGGGAGAAGGGACCGGGGAGCTGTTTTTT.

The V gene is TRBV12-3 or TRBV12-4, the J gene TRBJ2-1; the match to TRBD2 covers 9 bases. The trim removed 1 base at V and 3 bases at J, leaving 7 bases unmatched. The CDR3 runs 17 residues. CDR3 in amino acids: CASSLGSSGGLYNEQFF. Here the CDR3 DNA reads TGTGCCAGCAGTTTAGGTTCCAGCGGGGGGCTCTACAATGAGCAGTTCTTC.

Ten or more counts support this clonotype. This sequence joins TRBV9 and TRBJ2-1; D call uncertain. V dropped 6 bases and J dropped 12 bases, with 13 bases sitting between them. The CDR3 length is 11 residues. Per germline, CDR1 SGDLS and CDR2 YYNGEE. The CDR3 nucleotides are TGTGCCAGCACGTCGTTGGGGATGCAGTTCTTC. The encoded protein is CASTSLGMQFF.

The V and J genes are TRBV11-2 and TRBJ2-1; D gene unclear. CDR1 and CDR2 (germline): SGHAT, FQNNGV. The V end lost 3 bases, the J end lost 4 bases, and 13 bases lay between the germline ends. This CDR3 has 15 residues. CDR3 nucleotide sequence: TGTGCCAGCAGCTTTCTGGGGTTCTCTTACAATGAGCAGTTCTTC. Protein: CASSFLGFSYNEQFF.

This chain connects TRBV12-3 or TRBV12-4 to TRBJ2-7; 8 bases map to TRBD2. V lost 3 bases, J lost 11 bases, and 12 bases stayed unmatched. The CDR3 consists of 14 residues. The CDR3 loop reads CASSFKAGAGQEYF. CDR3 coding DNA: TGTGCCAGCAGTTTTAAAGCGGGGGCCGGGCAGGAGTACTTC.

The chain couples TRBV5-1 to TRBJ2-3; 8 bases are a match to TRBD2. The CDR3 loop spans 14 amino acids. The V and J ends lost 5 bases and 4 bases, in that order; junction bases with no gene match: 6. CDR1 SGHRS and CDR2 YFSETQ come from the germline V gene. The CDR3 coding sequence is TGCGCCAGCAGAGCGGGGGTAGGGCCAGATACGCAGTATTTT. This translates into CASRAGVGPDTQYF.

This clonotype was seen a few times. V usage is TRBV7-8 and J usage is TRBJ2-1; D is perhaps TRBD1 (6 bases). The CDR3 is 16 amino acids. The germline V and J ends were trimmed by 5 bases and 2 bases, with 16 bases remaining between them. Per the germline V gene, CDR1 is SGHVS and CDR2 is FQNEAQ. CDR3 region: CASSTYRAGAYNEQFF. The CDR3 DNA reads TGTGCCAGCAGCACCTACAGGGCAGGGGCCTACAATGAGCAGTTCTTC. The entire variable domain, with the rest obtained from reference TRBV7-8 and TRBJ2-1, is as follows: GAGVSQSPRYKVAKRGQDVALRCDPISGHVSLFWYQQALGQGPEFLTYFQNEAQLDKSGLPSDRFFAERPEGSVSTLKIQRTQQEDSAVYLCASSTYRAGAYNEQFFGPGTRLTVL.

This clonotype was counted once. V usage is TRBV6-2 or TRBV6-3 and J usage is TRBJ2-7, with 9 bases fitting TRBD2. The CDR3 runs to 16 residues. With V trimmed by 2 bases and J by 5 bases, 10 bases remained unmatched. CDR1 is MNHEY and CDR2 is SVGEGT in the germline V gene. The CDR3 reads CASSYRLAGSNHEQYF. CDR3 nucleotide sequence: TGTGCCAGCAGTTACCGTCTAGCGGGGTCCAATCACGAGCAGTACTTC.

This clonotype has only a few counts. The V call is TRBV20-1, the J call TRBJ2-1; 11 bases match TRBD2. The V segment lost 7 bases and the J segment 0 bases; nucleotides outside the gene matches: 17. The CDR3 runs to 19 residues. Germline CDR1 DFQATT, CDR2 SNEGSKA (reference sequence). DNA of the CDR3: TGCAGTGGAGCGCGACTAGCGGGATACCCCCCGAGCTCCTACAATGAGCAGTTCTTC. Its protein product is CSGARLAGYPPSSYNEQFF.

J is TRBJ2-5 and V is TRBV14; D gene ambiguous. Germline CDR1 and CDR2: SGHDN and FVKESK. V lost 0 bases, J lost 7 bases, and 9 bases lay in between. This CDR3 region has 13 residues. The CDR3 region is CASSQDRPGTQYF. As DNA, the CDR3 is TGTGCCAGCAGCCAAGATCGGCCGGGGACCCAGTACTTC.

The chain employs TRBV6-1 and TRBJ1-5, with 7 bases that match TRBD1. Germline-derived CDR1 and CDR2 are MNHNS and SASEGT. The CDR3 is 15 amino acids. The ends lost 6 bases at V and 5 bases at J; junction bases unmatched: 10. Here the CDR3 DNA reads TGTGCCAGCAGCCTGAGATACAGGGGTGATCAGCCCCAGCATTTT. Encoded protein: CASSLRYRGDQPQHF.

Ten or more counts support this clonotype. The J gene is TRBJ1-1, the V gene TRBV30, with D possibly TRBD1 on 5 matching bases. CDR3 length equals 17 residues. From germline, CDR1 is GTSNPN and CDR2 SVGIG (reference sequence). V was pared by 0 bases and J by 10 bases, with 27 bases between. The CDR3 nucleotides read TGTGCCTGGAGTGTATTGGGGCGTGCAGCCAGGGAAGTCGGAGCTTTCTTT. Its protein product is CAWSVLGRAAREVGAFF.

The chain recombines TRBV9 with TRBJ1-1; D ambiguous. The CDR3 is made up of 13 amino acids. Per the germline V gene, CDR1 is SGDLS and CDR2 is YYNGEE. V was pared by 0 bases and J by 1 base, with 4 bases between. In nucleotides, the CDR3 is TGTGCCAGCAGCGTAGATTCGAACACTGAAGCTTTCTTT. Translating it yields CASSVDSNTEAFF. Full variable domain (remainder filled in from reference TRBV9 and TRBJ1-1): DSGVTQTPKHLITATGQRVTLRCSPRSGDLSVYWYQQSLDQGLQFLIQYYNGEERAKGNILERFSAQQFPDLHSELNLSSLELGDSALYFCASSVDSNTEAFFGQGTRLTVV.

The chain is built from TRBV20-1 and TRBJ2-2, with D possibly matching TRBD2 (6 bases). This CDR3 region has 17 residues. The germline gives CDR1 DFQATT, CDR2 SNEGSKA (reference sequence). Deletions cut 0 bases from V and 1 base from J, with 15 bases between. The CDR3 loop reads CSARDRSGLQNTGELFF. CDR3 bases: TGCAGTGCTAGAGATCGTTCCGGACTACAGAACACCGGGGAGCTGTTTTTT.

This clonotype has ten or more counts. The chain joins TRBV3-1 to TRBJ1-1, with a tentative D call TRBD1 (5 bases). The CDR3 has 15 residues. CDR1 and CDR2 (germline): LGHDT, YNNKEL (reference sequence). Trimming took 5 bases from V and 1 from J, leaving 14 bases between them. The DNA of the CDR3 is TGTGCCAGCAGCGTAGCCCAGGGAGGGAACACTGAAGCTTTCTTT. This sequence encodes CASSVAQGGNTEAFF.

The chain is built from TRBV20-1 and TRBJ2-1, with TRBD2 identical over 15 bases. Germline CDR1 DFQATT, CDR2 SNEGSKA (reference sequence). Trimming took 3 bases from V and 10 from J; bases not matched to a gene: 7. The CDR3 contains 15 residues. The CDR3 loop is CSASDAGLAGGEQFF. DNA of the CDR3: TGCAGTGCTAGCGACGCGGGACTAGCGGGAGGCGAGCAGTTCTTC.

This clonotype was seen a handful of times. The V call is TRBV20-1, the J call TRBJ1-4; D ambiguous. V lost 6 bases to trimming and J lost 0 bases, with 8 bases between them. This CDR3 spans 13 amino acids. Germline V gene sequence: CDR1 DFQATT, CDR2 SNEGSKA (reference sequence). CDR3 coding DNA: TGCAGTGCAGCCGGTGCAACTAATGAAAAACTGTTTTTT. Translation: CSAAGATNEKLFF.